This T cell receptor (beta chain) was documented in a study of blood T cells in healthy people across ages. Whole-study findings and limits: Because sorting was not performed, PBMCs prevented conclusive naive versus antigen-experienced comparison. The recorded TCR beta diversity per million T cells decreased in a roughly linear manner with age.

In the case of this clonotype: Antigen unknown.

The CDR3 has 16 amino acids. Germline trimming cut 1 base from V and 0 bases from J; bases unmatched to any gene: 5. Germline CDR1 reads DFQATT; CDR2 reads SNEGSKA (reference sequence). Next came a second PCR, run for about 6 to 12 cycles, which used a sample-barcoded 5' primer along with a J-beta primer mix. TCRdb reprocessed the 5' RACE reads with MiXCR, giving one entry per CDR3 protein. The sample holds approximately 1.5 million distinct CDR3 sequences, about 35% seen once. This TCR was recovered from a young woman in good health. The J gene is TRBJ1-3, the V gene TRBV20-1, with 8 nucleotides matching TRBD1. Sequenced: blood. CDR3 amino acids: CSARALGQVSGNTIYF. The CDR3 DNA follows: TGCAGTGCTAGAGCCCTGGGACAGGTCTCTGGAAACACCATATATTTT.